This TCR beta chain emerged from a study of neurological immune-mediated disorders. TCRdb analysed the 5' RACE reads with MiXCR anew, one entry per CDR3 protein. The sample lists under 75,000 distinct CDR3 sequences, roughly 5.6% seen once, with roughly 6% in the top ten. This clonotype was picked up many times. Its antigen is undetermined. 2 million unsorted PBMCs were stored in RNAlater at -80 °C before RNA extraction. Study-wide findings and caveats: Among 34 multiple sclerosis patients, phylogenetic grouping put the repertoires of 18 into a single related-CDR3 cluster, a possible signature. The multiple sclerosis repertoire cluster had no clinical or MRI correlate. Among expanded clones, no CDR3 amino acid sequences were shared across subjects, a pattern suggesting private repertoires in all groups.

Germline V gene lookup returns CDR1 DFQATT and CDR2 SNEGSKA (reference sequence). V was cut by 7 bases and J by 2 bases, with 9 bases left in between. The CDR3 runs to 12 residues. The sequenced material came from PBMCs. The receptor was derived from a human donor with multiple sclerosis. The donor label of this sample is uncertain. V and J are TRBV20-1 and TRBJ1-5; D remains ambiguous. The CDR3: CSGRVGNQPQHF. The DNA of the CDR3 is TGCAGTGGACGGGTGGGCAATCAGCCCCAGCATTTT.